The rows below give T cell receptor beta chains drawn from one sample of a study of metastatic and nonmetastatic thyroid tumors. TCRdb re-analyzed the PCR reads using MiXCR. In the table there are 15,000 to 20,000 clones, 30% to 40% of which are singletons. Material for sequencing was tumor tissue. The receptors originated from a male donor with papillary thyroid cancer or a benign thyroid nodule (not recorded which). Some clones in this sample may be carry-over from other donors' samples. The CDR3 runs from the conserved cysteine through the conserved F or W. Fields, in order: V gene, D gene, J gene, clone size, CDR3 DNA, CDR3 protein. A D gene is named only where the DNA matches it firmly. Clone size is given for some rows only: seen once, a few or many times, or a class if the clone is expanded.

>TRBV27|.|TRBJ1-6|few
TGTGTCAGCAGTCCCGGCACTGGGGGCTATAATTCACCCCTCCACTTT
CVSSPGTGGYNSPLHF
>TRBV10-3|.|TRBJ1-2|few
TGTGCCTTAAGGGACGTCGGGGAGGTCACCTTC
CALRDVGEVTF
>TRBV6-1|TRBD1|TRBJ1-2|medium-sized
TGTGCCAGCAGTGAAAGGACAGGACCCTTTCTTTCCTATGGCTACACCTTC
CASSERTGPFLSYGYTF
>TRBV24-1|TRBD1|TRBJ1-1|many
TGTGCCACCAGTGATTCCACGACAGGGGGAGCTTTCTTT
CATSDSTTGGAFF
>TRBV28|TRBD1|TRBJ1-1|few
TGTGCCAGCAGTCCTAGGCAGGGGGAGGCTGAAGCTTTCTTT
CASSPRQGEAEAFF
>TRBV6-1|.|TRBJ2-7|medium-sized
TGTGCCACCTTAAACTACGAGCAGTACTTC
CATLNYEQYF
>TRBV6-1|TRBD2|TRBJ2-5|few
TGTGCCACCGGGACTAGCGGGAGGGTAGGGCGAGAGACCCAGTACTTC
CATGTSGRVGRETQYF
>TRBV2|.|TRBJ1-1|many
TGTGCCAGCAGTGAACCTACAGGGATGGTTGCTTTCTTT
CASSEPTGMVAFF
>TRBV20-1|.|TRBJ2-7|medium-sized
TGCAGTGCTAGAGATAAGGGGTTCTACGAGCAGTACTTC
CSARDKGFYEQYF
>TRBV28|TRBD2|TRBJ2-7|few
TGTGCCAGCATCCCCGGTACTAGCGGGAGATACGAGCAGTACTTC
CASIPGTSGRYEQYF
>TRBV18|TRBD1|TRBJ1-5|few
TGTGCCAGCTCACCACAACCGGGACAGGGTCAGCCCCAGCATTTT
CASSPQPGQGQPQHF
>TRBV6-1|TRBD1|TRBJ2-3|many
TGTGCCAGCGATACCGGGACAGGGGGCGCAGATACGCAGTATTTT
CASDTGTGGADTQYF
>TRBV12-3/TRBV12-4|.|TRBJ2-5|many
TGTGCCAGCAGTTTGGTCGCAGGTGACCAAGAGACCCAGTACTTC
CASSLVAGDQETQYF
>TRBV2|TRBD2|TRBJ2-7|few
TGTGCCAGCAGTGGATGGACTAGCGGCTACGAGCAGTACTTC
CASSGWTSGYEQYF
>TRBV20-1|TRBD2|TRBJ2-7|.
TGCAGTGCTAGAGAGGGGAGGTCTAGCGGGAGGAGCTCCTACGAGCAGTACTTC
CSAREGRSSGRSSYEQYF
>TRBV5-1|TRBD2|TRBJ2-1|.
TGCGCTAGCAGCGCCGGGACTACCGGGGAAATACTCGACCCATACAATGAGCAGTTCTTC
CASSAGTTGEILDPYNEQFF
>TRBV27|.|TRBJ1-1|few
TGTGCCAGCAGGCGGGGAGTGAACACTGAAGCTTTCTTT
CASRRGVNTEAFF
>TRBV11-1|.|TRBJ2-1|.
TGTGCCAGCAGCTTAGAAGGGTGGCGGGGTGGCAATGAGCAGTTCTTC
CASSLEGWRGGNEQFF
>TRBV20-1|TRBD2|TRBJ2-1|.
TGCAGTGCATTGGGGGGACTAGCGGGAATAGGTGAGCAGTTCTTC
CSALGGLAGIGEQFF
>TRBV5-1|.|TRBJ1-1|medium-sized
TGCGCCAGCAGGAGAACGGGACTTTCCCTTGGTAGCACTGAAGCTTTCTTT
CASRRTGLSLGSTEAFF
>TRBV19|TRBD1|TRBJ2-3|many
TGTGCCAGTAGTATAGCCGGGACAGGGGGGGGCACAGATACGCAGTATTTT
CASSIAGTGGGTDTQYF
>TRBV9|.|TRBJ2-7|many
TGTGCCAGCAGCGAGGGAATAAACTACGAGCAGTACTTC
CASSEGINYEQYF
>TRBV24-1|.|TRBJ1-2|few
TGTGCCACCAGCGACACGGTCCAAGGGGGGAACTATTGCTACACCTTC
CATSDTVQGGNYCYTF
>TRBV9|TRBD2|TRBJ2-2|many
TGTGCCAGCAACCCCCTTACTAGCGGGACAACCGGGGAGCTGTTTTTT
CASNPLTSGTTGELFF
>TRBV29-1|.|TRBJ1-1|many
TGCAGCTCCAGGGGCCTGAACACTGAAGCTTTCTTT
CSSRGLNTEAFF
>TRBV20-1|.|TRBJ1-2|.
TGCAGTGCTAGAGATAGAGCGCCCTGCTACACCTTC
CSARDRAPCYTF
>TRBV7-3|TRBD2|TRBJ2-3|many
TGTGCCAGCAGCTCGGGAGGGGGGGATACGCAGTATTTT
CASSSGGGDTQYF
>TRBV11-2|TRBD1|TRBJ2-5|once
TGTGCCATCAGGGAAGGACAGGGCGGCGTAAGGGAGACCCAGTACTTC
CAIREGQGGVRETQYF
>TRBV19|TRBD2|TRBJ2-7|medium-sized
TGTGCCAGTAGTATACTAGCGGGAGCTGACGAGCAGTACTTC
CASSILAGADEQYF